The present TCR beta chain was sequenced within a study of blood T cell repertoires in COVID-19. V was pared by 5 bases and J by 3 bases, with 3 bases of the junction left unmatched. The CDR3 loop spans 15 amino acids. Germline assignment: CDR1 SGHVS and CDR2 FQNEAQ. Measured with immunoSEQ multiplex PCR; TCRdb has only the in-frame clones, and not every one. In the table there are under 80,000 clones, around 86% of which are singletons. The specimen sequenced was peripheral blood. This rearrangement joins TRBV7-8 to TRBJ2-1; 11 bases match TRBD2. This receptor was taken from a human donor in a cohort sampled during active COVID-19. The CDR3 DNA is TGTGCCAGCAGCACGACTAGCGGGGTCTACAATGAGCAGTTCTTC. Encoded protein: CASSTTSGVYNEQFF.